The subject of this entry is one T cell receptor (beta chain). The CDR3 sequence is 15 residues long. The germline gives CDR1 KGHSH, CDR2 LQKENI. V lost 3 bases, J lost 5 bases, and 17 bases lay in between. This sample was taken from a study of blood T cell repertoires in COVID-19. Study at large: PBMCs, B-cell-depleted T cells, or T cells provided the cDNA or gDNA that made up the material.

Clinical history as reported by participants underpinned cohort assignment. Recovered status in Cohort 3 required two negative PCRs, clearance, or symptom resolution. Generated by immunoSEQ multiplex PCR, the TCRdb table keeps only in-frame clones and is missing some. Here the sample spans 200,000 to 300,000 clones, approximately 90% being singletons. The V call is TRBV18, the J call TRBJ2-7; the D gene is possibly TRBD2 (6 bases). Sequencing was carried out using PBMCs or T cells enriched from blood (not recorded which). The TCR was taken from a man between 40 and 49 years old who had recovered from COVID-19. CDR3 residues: CASSPMSGGSHEQYF. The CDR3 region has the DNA TGTGCCAGCTCACCGATGAGTGGAGGGTCTCACGAGCAGTACTTC.